What follows describes a single TCR beta chain. The entry originates in a study of shared clonotypes between healthy human individuals. TCRdb's copy holds only in-frame clones and misses some; the assay was immunoSEQ multiplex PCR. The sample consists of about half a million clones, around 79% of them appearing once. Per the germline V gene, CDR1 is SEHNR and CDR2 is FQNEAQ (reference sequence). This CDR3 is 15 amino acids long. V shed 4 bases and J shed 2 bases, with 13 bases lying between them. Donors comprised only Caucasian adults living in Nashville, Tennessee. The chain is built from TRBV7-9 and TRBJ2-3; D assignment may be TRBD1 or TRBD2 (5 bases each). Sequenced input: PBMCs. The sequence derives from a woman in her thirties or forties in good health. Some clones in this sample may be carry-over from other donors' samples. The chain's CDR3 is CASSSLRGPTDTQYF. The CDR3 nucleotides are TGTGCCAGCAGCTCTTTACGGGGACCCACAGATACGCAGTATTTT.